The 8 T cell receptor beta chains given below trace back to one sample, sequenced in a study of blood T cell repertoires in COVID-19. Libraries were prepared by immunoSEQ multiplex PCR; TCRdb keeps only in-frame clonotypes and omits some of them. This table holds roughly 430,000 clones, over 75% found once. Sequencing was performed on PBMCs or T cells enriched from blood (not recorded which). The receptors come from a woman in her forties with acute COVID-19.

The V call is TRBV7-9, the J call TRBJ1-6; D is perhaps TRBD1 (5 bases). Germline V gene sequence: CDR1 SEHNR, CDR2 FQNEAQ (reference sequence). Trimming removed 1 base from V and 6 bases from J, with 16 bases in between. The length of the CDR3 is 17 residues. CDR3 nucleotides: TGTGCCAGCAGCTTAGGTCGGGGGTTAAGCGGTAATTCACCCCTCCACTTT. Protein: CASSLGRGLSGNSPLHF.

This clone was seen a few times. This chain joins TRBV30 and TRBJ1-2; D perhaps matches TRBD1 (5 bases). This CDR3 spans 13 amino acids. Germline assignment: CDR1 GTSNPN and CDR2 SVGIG (reference sequence). Trimming pared 3 bases from V and 3 bases from J, leaving 11 bases between. The CDR3 DNA follows: TGTGCCTGGAGCCCCGGACAACACTATGGCTACACCTTC. It specifies CAWSPGQHYGYTF.

The CDR3 DNA follows: TGCGCCAGCAGCCCCCGGACAGGGTTCGGGGAAAAACTGTTTTTT. Amino acid sequence: CASSPRTGFGEKLFF. The J gene is TRBJ1-4, the V gene TRBV5-1, with TRBD1 matching 8 bases. With V trimmed by 4 bases and J by 8 bases, 10 bases remained unmatched. This CDR3 has 15 amino acids. The germline V gene encodes CDR1 SGHRS and CDR2 YFSETQ.

The genes are TRBV5-1 and TRBJ2-1, with a weak D call TRBD1 (6 bases). The length of the CDR3 is 15 residues. Trimming shortened V by 2 bases and J by 6 bases, and 15 bases separated the two germline ends. Germline-derived CDR1 and CDR2 are SGHRS and YFSETQ. The CDR3 bases are TGCGCCAGCAGCTTCGGGACACTAGGGGTCAATGAGCAGTTCTTC. It specifies CASSFGTLGVNEQFF.

The J gene is TRBJ2-7, the V gene TRBV2; maybe TRBD2 (6 bases). CDR3 size: 14 residues. The V and J ends lost 3 bases and 6 bases respectively, with 15 bases between them. Germline V gene lookup returns CDR1 SNHLY and CDR2 FYNNEI. CDR3 DNA: TGTGCCAGCAGTGACGCCTTCCGGGGAGGCGAGCAGTACTTC. It is translated as CASSDAFRGGEQYF.

This clone was detected once. At the DNA level, this CDR3 is encoded by other sequences in the same sample as well. The chain is built from TRBV5-6 and TRBJ1-3; 8 bases are a match to TRBD1. This CDR3 comprises 15 residues. V was pared by 0 bases and J by 4 bases, with 3 bases of the junction left unmatched. From germline, CDR1 is SGHDT and CDR2 YYEEEE. The CDR3 region has the DNA TGTGCCAGCAGCTTGGGGACAGGGTTAGGAAACACCATATATTTT. It is translated as CASSLGTGLGNTIYF. The variable domain in full, with the rest retrieved from reference TRBV5-6 and TRBJ1-3, is DAGVTQSPTHLIKTRGQQVTLRCSPKSGHDTVSWYQQALGQGPQFIFQYYEEEERQRGNFPDRFSGHQFPNYSSELNVNALLLGDSALYLCASSLGTGLGNTIYFGEGSWLTVV.

J is TRBJ1-2 and V is TRBV7-2; tentative D call: TRBD1 (6 bases). Germline V lookup: CDR1 SGHTA, CDR2 FQGNSA. The ends were cut back, 5 bases at V and 2 bases at J, with 12 bases in the middle. CDR3 size: 14 residues. The CDR3 bases are TGTGCCAGCAGCCCAGGGAGGGGGAACTATGGCTACACCTTC. Its translation: CASSPGRGNYGYTF.

Details on this clone: At one end, the junction sequence differs from germline, possibly due to a read error. CDR3 nucleotide sequence: TGTGCCAGCAGTCCACCGTGGGGAGATTTT. Translating gives CASSPPWGDF. The J gene is TRBJ2-3, the V gene TRBV27; weak D call: TRBD2 (5 bases). The CDR3 sequence is 10 residues long. Germline lookup yields CDR1 MNHEY and CDR2 SMNVEV (reference sequence).